This T cell receptor beta chain stems from a study of control samples from healthy donors and cancer patients. Sequencing was performed with immunoSEQ multiplex PCR; in TCRdb, only in-frame clones are kept and a portion is missing. The table has 110,000 or so clones, around nine tenths seen once; the top ten hold 17%. This clonotype was sampled from a woman in her fifties or sixties in good health. Specimen: blood.

The chain's CDR3 is CASSPRDSSYEQYV. The CDR3 bases are TGTGCCAGCAGCCCCCGGGACAGTTCCTACGAGCAGTACGTC. This rearrangement joins TRBV7-8 to TRBJ2-7, with 7 positions matching TRBD1. CDR1 and CDR2 from the germline V gene are SGHVS and FQNEAQ. V lost 5 bases, J lost 1 base, and 5 bases stayed unmatched. This CDR3 spans 14 amino acids.